The rows below give T cell receptor beta chains drawn from one sample of a study of shared clonotypes between healthy human individuals. Using immunoSEQ multiplex PCR, the repertoire was profiled, and TCRdb retains in-frame clones only, with some absent. Of millions of clones in the sample, just over 90% were seen once. The specimen sequenced was naive CD4+ T cells sorted from blood. The origin of the receptors is a man in his late teens or twenties in good health. CDR3s include the opening cysteine and the closing phenylalanine or tryptophan. Fields, in order: CDR3 protein, CDR3 DNA, V gene, J gene, D gene, clone size. D genes are given only for firm matches. Size tells how often a clone was seen (once, few, many) or the class of an expanded clone, and some rows leave it out.

CASSKQGVANEKLFF	TGTGCCAGCAGCAAACAGGGGGTCGCTAATGAAAAACTGTTTTTT	TRBV5-6	TRBJ1-4	TRBD1	NA
CAWSVRRTAGYNEQFF	TGTGCCTGGAGTGTACGGAGGACAGCGGGCTACAATGAGCAGTTCTTC	TRBV30	TRBJ2-1	NA	NA
CAWSVGDRGSYNSPLHF	TGTGCCTGGAGTGTAGGGGACAGGGGTTCCTATAATTCACCCCTCCACTTT	TRBV30	TRBJ1-6	TRBD1	NA
CASSEWASGSLVETQYF	TGTGCCAGCAGTGAATGGGCTAGCGGGAGTCTTGTAGAGACCCAGTACTTC	TRBV2	TRBJ2-5	TRBD2	NA
CASSRTGGADTQYF	TGTGCTAGCAGCCGGACAGGGGGGGCAGATACGCAGTATTTT	TRBV7-7	TRBJ2-3	TRBD1	NA
CASSLPQNEKLFF	TGTGCCAGCAGCTTACCCCAGAATGAAAAACTGTTTTTT	TRBV7-9	TRBJ1-4	NA	NA
CASSLGPARGGEQYF	TGTGCCAGCAGCTTAGGCCCGGCCAGGGGAGGGGAGCAGTACTTC	TRBV7-9	TRBJ2-7	NA	NA
CASSLESGVVNEQFF	TGCGCCAGCAGCTTGGAAAGCGGGGTTGTCAATGAGCAGTTCTTC	TRBV5-1	TRBJ2-1	TRBD2	once
CASSLGQGPYTDTQYF	TGTGCCAGCAGTTTGGGACAGGGGCCCTACACAGATACGCAGTATTTT	TRBV27	TRBJ2-3	TRBD1	NA
CASSQGSVGPVYGYTF	TGTGCCAGCTCCCAGGGCTCAGTAGGCCCTGTCTATGGCTACACCTTC	TRBV18	TRBJ1-2	NA	NA
CASSLDRDEQFF	TGTGCCAGCAGCTTAGATCGGGATGAGCAGTTCTTC	TRBV11-2	TRBJ2-1	NA	NA
CASSQDNSQINQPQHF	TGCGCCAGCAGCCAAGACAATAGTCAGATCAATCAGCCCCAGCATTTT	TRBV4-1	TRBJ1-5	NA	NA
CASTRQTQGRGNTEAFF	TGTGCCAGCACCCGACAAACCCAGGGAAGGGGGAACACTGAAGCTTTCTTT	TRBV4-2	TRBJ1-1	NA	once
CASSAAGNEKLFF	TGTGCCAGCAGTGCGGCAGGGAATGAAAAACTGTTTTTT	TRBV6-1	TRBJ1-4	NA	NA
CSVRGLAGDGELFF	TGCAGCGTCAGGGGACTAGCGGGGGACGGGGAGCTGTTTTTT	TRBV29-1	TRBJ2-2	TRBD2	once
CASSYDLSSYNEQFF	TGTGCCAGCAGTTACGACCTTAGCTCCTACAATGAGCAGTTCTTC	TRBV6-5	TRBJ2-1	NA	NA
CASSVGQALGTQYF	TGTGCCAGTAGTGTGGGACAGGCCCTCGGGACCCAGTACTTC	TRBV19	TRBJ2-5	TRBD1	NA
CASSLRAGVGYEQYF	TGTGCCAGCAGTTTACGAGCGGGAGTGGGCTACGAGCAGTACTTC	TRBV27	TRBJ2-7	TRBD2	NA
CAISVSADSYNEQFF	TGTGCCATCAGTGTATCAGCGGACTCATACAATGAGCAGTTCTTC	TRBV10-3	TRBJ2-1	NA	NA
CASSTGRGLAGVQTQYF	TGTGCCAGTAGTACCGGGCGGGGACTAGCGGGGGTTCAGACCCAGTACTTC	TRBV19	TRBJ2-5	TRBD2	NA
CASSSPAPSTDTQYF	TGTGCCAGCAGTTCCCCGGCCCCTAGCACAGATACGCAGTATTTT	TRBV6-5	TRBJ2-3	NA	NA
CASSLSNQPQHF	TGTGCCAGTAGTCTTAGCAATCAGCCCCAGCATTTT	TRBV19	TRBJ1-5	NA	NA
CASSPGLASGRTKNIQYF	TGCGCCAGCAGCCCGGGGCTTGCTAGCGGGAGAACCAAAAACATTCAGTACTTC	TRBV4-1	TRBJ2-4	TRBD2	NA
CASSQDLGSSEQFF	TGCGCCAGCAGCCAAGATCTAGGTTCAAGTGAGCAGTTCTTC	TRBV4-3	TRBJ2-1	NA	NA
CASSYTGTAVYGYTF	TGTGCCAGCAGCTACACCGGGACAGCTGTATATGGCTACACCTTC	TRBV7-9	TRBJ1-2	TRBD1	once
CASSKSTGQETQYF	TGCGCCAGCAGCAAATCGACAGGACAAGAGACCCAGTACTTC	TRBV5-1	TRBJ2-5	NA	once
CASSGGTERAIQYF	TGTGCCAGCAGCGGAGGGACAGAAAGGGCCATTCAGTACTTC	TRBV9	TRBJ2-4	TRBD1	few
CASSLASGVTDTQYF	TGTGCCAGCAGCTTGGCTAGCGGGGTCACAGATACGCAGTATTTT	TRBV5-4	TRBJ2-3	TRBD2	NA
CASSRIRQGANENGYTF	TGCGCCAGCAGTCGAATCAGACAGGGGGCCAACGAAAATGGCTACACCTTC	TRBV10-2	TRBJ1-2	TRBD1	NA